These 28 T cell receptor beta chains were sequenced from one sample in a study of blood T cell repertoires in COVID-19. Data came from immunoSEQ multiplex PCR; TCRdb stores just in-frame clones and leaves some out. The sample carries about 180,000 clones, over 75% recorded once. What was sequenced was PBMCs or T cells enriched from blood (not recorded which). Every receptor here comes from a woman between 18 and 29 years old who had recovered from COVID-19.

V and J are TRBV5-1 and TRBJ2-7, with D tentatively TRBD1 (6 bases). V lost 8 bases to trimming and J lost 0 bases, with 12 bases between them. The CDR3 is made up of 13 amino acids. Per the germline V gene, CDR1 is SGHRS and CDR2 is YFSETQ. CDR3 bases: TGCGCCAGTTCAGGGACAAACTCCTACGAGCAGTACTTC. The encoded protein is CASSGTNSYEQYF.

This sequence joins TRBV9 and TRBJ2-7, with D perhaps matching TRBD2 (6 bases). V was trimmed by 0 bases and J by 1 base, leaving 11 bases between them. From germline, CDR1 is SGDLS and CDR2 YYNGEE. This CDR3 is 15 amino acids long. CDR3 in DNA: TGTGCCAGCAGCGTAGGCTGGACTACGTCCTACGAGCAGTACTTC. Its protein product is CASSVGWTTSYEQYF.

In its sample, this clone was seen a few times. The chain carries TRBV29-1 and TRBJ2-2; D not resolved. The V end was cut by 1 base, the J end by 8 bases, with 8 bases between. The CDR3 covers 12 residues. Germline loops: CDR1 SQVTM, CDR2 ANQGSEA. The CDR3 nucleotides read TGCAGCGTTGAAGGCAGTGCTGGGGAGCTGTTTTTT. It translates to CSVEGSAGELFF.

The chain recombines TRBV28 with TRBJ1-5, with TRBD1 as a possible D gene (6 bases). Germline CDR1 reads MDHEN; CDR2 reads SYDVKM. V was trimmed by 3 bases and J by 5 bases, leaving 11 bases between them. The CDR3 consists of 14 residues. The DNA for the CDR3 is TGTGCCAGCAGTTTTCGCAGGGGCGATCAGCCCCAGCATTTT. Translation gives CASSFRRGDQPQHF.

The V gene is TRBV7-9, the J gene TRBJ1-1, with D possibly matching TRBD1 (6 bases). This CDR3 contains 14 residues. With 2 bases removed from V and 4 bases from J, the gap between germline ends came to 11 bases. Germline-derived CDR1 and CDR2 are SEHNR and FQNEAQ (reference sequence). CDR3 in amino acids: CASSLPGGATEAFF. CDR3 bases: TGTGCCAGCAGCTTACCCGGGGGGGCCACTGAAGCTTTCTTT.

This chain uses TRBV11-3 with TRBJ1-1, with TRBD1 matching over 7 bases. After removal of 7 bases from V and 0 bases from J, the junction contained 17 bases not matched to a gene. The CDR3 length is 18 residues. Germline V lookup: CDR1 SGHNT, CDR2 YENEEA. This CDR3 reads CASTNNGQEKSMNTEAFF. The CDR3 DNA is TGTGCCAGCACAAACAACGGACAGGAAAAGAGCATGAACACTGAAGCTTTCTTT.

The rearrangement joins TRBV6-4 to TRBJ2-2, with a possible D match to TRBD2 (5 bases). Deletions cut 0 bases from V and 5 bases from J, with 10 bases between. The CDR3 is 15 amino acids. CDR1 and CDR2 (germline): MRHNA, SNTAGT. CDR3: CASSDSYRETGELFF. Here the CDR3 DNA reads TGTGCCAGCAGTGACTCTTATCGGGAAACCGGGGAGCTGTTTTTT.

The gene calls are TRBV28 and TRBJ2-5; 8 nucleotides align to TRBD1. CDR1 is MDHEN and CDR2 is SYDVKM in the germline V gene. V dropped 7 bases and J dropped 2; count of bases not matched to a gene: 12. The CDR3 runs 16 residues. Here the CDR3 reads CASIPRGQVIQETQYF. CDR3 nucleotides: TGTGCCAGCATCCCCAGGGGGCAGGTCATACAAGAGACCCAGTACTTC.

The chain couples TRBV18 to TRBJ2-5; 9 bases fit TRBD1. There are 16 residues in the CDR3. Germline V gives CDR1 KGHSH, CDR2 LQKENI. The trim removed 3 bases at V and 5 bases at J, leaving 10 bases unmatched. CDR3 nucleotide sequence: TGTGCCAGCTCACCCGCGGGACAGGGACAGTGGGAGACCCAGTACTTC. Amino acids: CASSPAGQGQWETQYF.

The J gene is TRBJ1-1, the V gene TRBV7-2; the D gene is possibly TRBD1 (5 bases). Germline loops: CDR1 SGHTA, CDR2 FQGNSA. Between the trimmed V and J ends, which lost 5 bases and 5 bases, there was a span of 21 bases. The CDR3 totals 16 residues. The chain's CDR3 is CASSPFSGTLGTEAFF. The CDR3, as DNA: TGTGCCAGCAGCCCATTCAGCGGGACCTTAGGAACTGAAGCTTTCTTT.

The chain employs TRBV29-1 and TRBJ1-2; D is uncertain. The length of the CDR3 is 14 residues. V lost 4 bases, J lost 7 bases, and 19 bases lay in between. CDR1 SQVTM and CDR2 ANQGSEA come from the germline V gene. This chain's CDR3 is CSVGGEEQAFGYTF. The CDR3 nucleotides read TGCAGCGTTGGTGGGGAGGAACAAGCCTTTGGCTACACCTTC. The entire variable domain, with the rest obtained from reference TRBV29-1 and TRBJ1-2, is as follows: SAVISQKPSRDICQRGTSLTIQCQVDSQVTMMFWYRQQPGQSLTLIATANQGSEATYESGFVIDKFPISRPNLTFSTLTVSNMSPEDSSIYLCSVGGEEQAFGYTFGSGTRLTVV.

The J gene is TRBJ2-7, the V gene TRBV6-2 or TRBV6-3; TRBD1 is a possible D gene (6 bases). Germline V gene sequence: CDR1 MNHEY, CDR2 SVGEGT. Deletions cut 2 bases from V and 0 bases from J, with 14 bases between. The CDR3 runs to 16 residues. In DNA, the CDR3 is TGTGCCAGCAGTTACCCCTGGGGACAAGACTCCTACGAGCAGTACTTC. Its protein is CASSYPWGQDSYEQYF.

The chain uses TRBV2 and TRBJ2-3; 14 positions match TRBD2. The CDR3 sequence is 18 residues long. V gave up 1 base and J gave up 0 bases; unmatched junction bases: 3. Germline-derived CDR1 and CDR2 are SNHLY and FYNNEI. For the CDR3, the DNA is TGTGCCAGCAGTGAAGAGACTAGCGGGGGGGCTAGCACAGATACGCAGTATTTT. Translation: CASSEETSGGASTDTQYF.

The V gene is TRBV5-1, the J gene TRBJ2-3; no firm D call. Per germline, CDR1 SGHRS and CDR2 YFSETQ. CDR3 size: 14 residues. V was clipped by 0 bases and J by 6 bases, with 11 bases between them. The CDR3: CASSLALEADTQYF. DNA of the CDR3: TGCGCCAGCAGCTTGGCCCTAGAGGCTGATACGCAGTATTTT. The full variable domain, with the rest looked up from reference TRBV5-1 and TRBJ2-3, is KAGVTQTPRYLIKTRGQQVTLSCSPISGHRSVSWYQQTPGQGLQFLFEYFSETQRNKGNFPGRFSGRQFSNSRSEMNVSTLELGDSALYLCASSLALEADTQYFGPGTRLTVL.

CDR3 in amino acids: CASSFTSGANVLTF. The CDR3 coding sequence is TGTGCCAGCAGCTTCACTTCTGGGGCCAACGTCCTGACTTTC. This rearrangement joins TRBV7-2 to TRBJ2-6, with D uncertain. V shed 3 bases and J shed 1 base, with 4 bases lying between them. The germline gives CDR1 SGHTA, CDR2 FQGNSA. This CDR3 has 14 residues.

This clone came up once. This rearrangement joins TRBV3-1 (or the pseudogene TRBV3-2) to TRBJ2-3, with 11 bases aligning to TRBD2. The trim removed 0 bases at V and 0 bases at J, leaving 5 bases unmatched. Germline loops: CDR1 LGHDT, CDR2 YNNKEL (reference sequence). This CDR3 has 18 residues. CDR3 DNA: TGTGCCAGCAGCCAAGAAGCAACTAGCGGGAGAAGCACAGATACGCAGTATTTT. Protein sequence: CASSQEATSGRSTDTQYF.

Only a few counts were recorded for this clone. The rearrangement links TRBV6-4 to TRBJ1-2; 8 positions match TRBD1. The CDR3 runs 14 residues. Per germline, CDR1 MRHNA and CDR2 SNTAGT. Losses at the gene ends were 6 bases for V and 4 bases for J; bases not matched to a gene: 7. In DNA, the CDR3 is TGTGCCAGCAGCCCGGGACAGGAGGCCTATGGCTACACCTTC. Residues: CASSPGQEAYGYTF.

The rearrangement joins TRBV9 to TRBJ1-6, with TRBD1 identical over 7 bases. Germline V gene sequence: CDR1 SGDLS, CDR2 YYNGEE. The CDR3 is 16 residues long. After removal of 0 bases from V and 8 bases from J, the junction contained 8 bases not matched to a gene. The CDR3 spells CASSVDPHRGDSPLHF. The CDR3 nucleotides read TGTGCCAGCAGCGTAGATCCCCACAGGGGCGATTCACCCCTCCACTTT.

The chain uses TRBV19 and TRBJ2-7; 9 nucleotides line up with TRBD1. The J segment lost 3 bases and the V segment lost 8 bases, leaving 5 bases of the junction unmatched. The germline V gene has CDR1 LNHDA and CDR2 SQIVND (reference sequence). The CDR3 is 13 residues long. The CDR3 is CASGWGQGYEQYF. CDR3 DNA sequence: TGTGCCAGTGGATGGGGACAGGGCTACGAGCAGTACTTC.

This clone is a singleton in its sample. The chain uses TRBV21-1 and TRBJ1-6; TRBD1, as called in the table, went unchecked against the DNA. TRBV21-1 is a pseudogene locus. The CDR3 length is 18 residues. The CDR3 DNA sequence: TGTGCCAGCAGCAAACCCCACCCTGACAGGGCGGGTAATTCACCCCTCCACTTT. It encodes CASSKPHPDRAGNSPLHF.

The CDR3 reads CASHRLAVNTGELFF. CDR3 in DNA: TGTGCCAGCCATCGACTAGCGGTGAACACCGGGGAGCTGTTTTTT. V usage is TRBV2 and J usage is TRBJ2-2, with 9 bases fitting TRBD2. Germline CDR1 and CDR2: SNHLY and FYNNEI. V shed 8 bases and J 1 base; nucleotides not matched to a gene: 5. This CDR3 region has 15 residues.

The gene calls are TRBV6-5 and TRBJ2-7, with 8 positions matching TRBD2. The V gene end was trimmed by 4 bases and the J gene end by 3 bases; junction bases not matched to a gene: 11. Germline CDR1 MNHEY, CDR2 SVGAGI. The CDR3 is 16 residues long. The CDR3 DNA sequence: TGTGCCAGCAGTTGGGTGGTTGCGGGAGGCTTCTACGAGCAGTACTTC. As protein: CASSWVVAGGFYEQYF.

This clone was recorded only once. The CDR3 protein is CATSRDRGRDTIYF. The CDR3, as DNA: TGTGCCACCAGCCGGGACAGGGGGCGAGACACCATATATTTT. The V and J genes are TRBV15 and TRBJ1-3; TRBD1 matches 12 bases. This CDR3 contains 14 residues. The J segment lost 8 bases and the V segment lost 5 bases, leaving 4 bases of the junction unmatched. The germline gives CDR1 LNHNV, CDR2 YYDKDF (reference sequence).

The chain has TRBV3-1 (or the pseudogene TRBV3-2) and TRBJ2-1; D not certain. Germline-derived CDR1 and CDR2 are LGHDT and YNNKEL (reference sequence). Trimming pared 0 bases from V and 3 bases from J, leaving 24 bases between. The CDR3 has 20 amino acids. The CDR3 is CASSQEAPFFARGYYNEQFF. CDR3 DNA: TGTGCCAGCAGCCAAGAAGCTCCCTTTTTCGCTCGCGGATACTACAATGAGCAGTTCTTC.

V gene TRBV10-2 combines with J gene TRBJ1-1; D not resolved. Trimming cost V 0 bases and J 10 bases, with 18 bases left between them. The CDR3 sequence is 15 residues long. The germline gives CDR1 WSHSY, CDR2 SAAADI. As DNA, the CDR3 is TGCGCCAGCAGTGAGTCGACTTTGGCAGGACGGGGAGCTTTCTTT. Translated: CASSESTLAGRGAFF.

The chain has TRBV2 and TRBJ1-4; 7 bases map to TRBD1. CDR1 SNHLY and CDR2 FYNNEI come from the germline V gene. J was trimmed by 13 bases and V by 7 bases; bases with no gene match: 9. The CDR3 consists of 12 residues. CDR3 in amino acids: CASNQGQLRLFF. CDR3 DNA sequence: TGTGCCAGCAACCAGGGACAGTTACGACTGTTTTTT.

This clone was counted once. The V gene is TRBV5-6, the J gene TRBJ2-7; 9 nucleotides agree with TRBD2. Looked up from germline, CDR1 is SGHDT and CDR2 is YYEEEE. The CDR3 runs to 15 residues. J gave up 5 bases and V 0 bases, and 6 bases lay outside the gene matches. The CDR3 DNA follows: TGTGCCAGCAGCTTGGTTAGCGGGAGTCTCGACGAGCAGTACTTC. It specifies CASSLVSGSLDEQYF.

The chain links TRBV2 to TRBJ2-5, with 7 bases that match TRBD1. J gave up 6 bases and V 6 bases, and 13 bases lay outside the gene matches. The CDR3 spans 15 residues. The V gene's germline CDR1 is SNHLY and CDR2 FYNNEI. The DNA of the CDR3 is TGTGCCAGCAGAGAACCCGGCGGCAGGGGGAAGACCCAGTACTTC. Translating gives CASREPGGRGKTQYF.